A single T cell receptor beta chain is shown here with its context. Original processing notes: Reference gene primer amplification gave nucleated cell count estimates. Using immunoSEQ multiplex PCR, the repertoire was profiled, and TCRdb retains in-frame clones only, with some absent. That table supplies the V and J calls and clone size; D and trimming were determined from the DNA. This table holds over 250,000 clones, around 80% found once. The data stem from a study of blood T cell repertoires in COVID-19. Study context: The study drew acute and convalescent COVID-19 samples from the United States, Italy and Spain.

Enrollees, roughly 18 to 89 years old, lived in 24 US areas. Cohorts were based on clinical histories the participants reported. This clonotype was obtained from a man in his thirties or forties with acute COVID-19. The sequenced sample consisted of PBMCs or T cells enriched from blood (not recorded which).

This CDR3 reads CASSFSGGPSDTQYF. The CDR3 region has the DNA TGCGCCAGCAGCTTTAGCGGGGGACCCTCAGATACGCAGTATTTT. This sequence joins TRBV5-1 and TRBJ2-3; TRBD2 matches at 9 bases. Germline-derived CDR1 and CDR2 are SGHRS and YFSETQ. The CDR3 runs 15 residues. J lost 4 bases, V lost 2 bases, and 5 bases had no gene match.